These T cell receptor beta chains were read from a single sample in a study of Graves' ophthalmopathy and Graves' hyperthyroidism. MiXCR, run by TCRdb on the multiplex PCR reads, gives a single entry per CDR3 protein. The table shows roughly 400,000 distinct CDR3 sequences, with about a sixth occurring only once. The sequenced sample consisted of peripheral blood. The receptors here all came from an adult woman with stable Graves' hyperthyroidism. CDR3s include the opening cysteine and the closing phenylalanine or tryptophan. Each record gives: V gene, D gene, clone size, J gene, CDR3 DNA, CDR3 protein. A D gene is named only where the DNA matches it firmly. Expanded clones get a size class; other rows say once, few or many, or leave the size out.

>TRBV27|NA|many|TRBJ1-3
TGTGCCAGCCGCCCTCGGGGAGTGGGAAACACCATATATTTT
CASRPRGVGNTIYF
>TRBV27|NA|many|TRBJ2-7
TGTGCCAGCAGTTCAGGTCGGGACCTGAACGAGCAGTACTTC
CASSSGRDLNEQYF
>TRBV3-1|NA|few|TRBJ1-1
TGTGCCAGCAGCCAAATTGGGCGCAAGGCTTTCTTT
CASSQIGRKAFF
>TRBV6-1|TRBD1|many|TRBJ2-5
TGTGCCAGCAGTCCGGGACAGGGGCTTGGGACCCAGTACTTC
CASSPGQGLGTQYF
>TRBV6-2/TRBV6-3|NA|NA|TRBJ1-1
TGTGCCAGCAGTTACTCCTTCGGAACTGAAGCTTTCTTT
CASSYSFGTEAFF
>TRBV12-3/TRBV12-4|NA|many|TRBJ1-1
TGTGCCAGCAAGATACAGGGTCTAAACACTGAAGCTTTCTTT
CASKIQGLNTEAFF
>TRBV24-1|TRBD1|many|TRBJ2-7
TGTGCCACCAGTGAGGGACAGGGCTACGAGCAGTACTTC
CATSEGQGYEQYF
>TRBV19|TRBD1|many|TRBJ1-5
TGTGCCAGTACGGCGACAGGGGTGGACAATCAGCCCCAGCATTTT
CASTATGVDNQPQHF
>TRBV4-1|TRBD1|NA|TRBJ2-7
TGCGCCAGCAGCCAGGACAGGGGGCTGGGGGAGCAGTACTTC
CASSQDRGLGEQYF
>TRBV5-1|NA|many|TRBJ2-5
TGCGCCAGCATTGGGCGGAACCAAGAGACCCAGTACTTC
CASIGRNQETQYF
>TRBV24-1|TRBD2|few|TRBJ2-1
TGTGCCACCAGTGACACCGGGACTAGAGGCTACAATGAGCAGTTCTTC
CATSDTGTRGYNEQFF
>TRBV6-1|NA|many|TRBJ2-5
TGTGCCAGCAGACCAGGGGTAAAAGAGACCCAGTACTTC
CASRPGVKETQYF
>TRBV19|TRBD1|many|TRBJ1-1
TGTGCCAGTAGTATAGTTGGAGGGGGCGCGAGGAGGACTGAAGCTTTCTTT
CASSIVGGGARRTEAFF
>TRBV5-1|TRBD1|many|TRBJ2-7
TGCGCCAGCAGCTTTGGGACAGGAAACTACGAGCAGTACTTC
CASSFGTGNYEQYF
>TRBV6-1|TRBD1|many|TRBJ1-2
TGTGCCAGCAGGACCGAGGGACAGACATATGGCTACACCTTC
CASRTEGQTYGYTF
>TRBV11-2|NA|NA|TRBJ2-1
TGTGCCAGCAGCTCCCCCCTAGCCGGTAGTGATGAGCAGTTCTTC
CASSSPLAGSDEQFF
>TRBV4-2|TRBD2|few|TRBJ2-4
TGTGCCAGCAGCCAAGCGGGACTAGCGGGAGTAAGGGCCAAAAACATTCAGTACTTC
CASSQAGLAGVRAKNIQYF
>TRBV4-2|NA|many|TRBJ2-7
TGTGCCAGCAGCCAAGACTTACCCCGGGGTAGCGGGTGGACAGGCTACGAGCAGTACTTC
CASSQDLPRGSGWTGYEQYF
>TRBV7-6|NA|few|TRBJ1-6
TGTGCCAGCAGCTTAGCTAGGAACCATTCACCCCTCCACTTT
CASSLARNHSPLHF
>TRBV20-1|TRBD1|many|TRBJ1-5
TGCAGTGCTAGTAGGCAGGGGGCGCCTAGCAATCAGCCCCAGCATTTT
CSASRQGAPSNQPQHF
>TRBV14|TRBD1|few|TRBJ1-3
TGTGCCAGCGAAGACAGGGGCGGAAACACCATATATTTT
CASEDRGGNTIYF
>TRBV28|NA|many|TRBJ2-5
TGTGCCAGCAGTGGATCGATGTACCAAGAGACCCAGTACTTC
CASSGSMYQETQYF
>TRBV6-5|TRBD2|many|TRBJ2-5
TGTGCCAGCAGTTACGGGAGGGCCCTCCAAGAGACCCAGTACTTC
CASSYGRALQETQYF
>TRBV4-1|TRBD1|few|TRBJ1-1
TGCGCCAGCGGAGGAGGCGATGTGAGGGGGCGACGCACTGAAGCTTTCTTT
CASGGGDVRGRRTEAFF
>TRBV4-2|NA|many|TRBJ1-1
TGTGCCAGCAGCCAAGATAATTTGGGGCGCACTGAAGCTTTCTTT
CASSQDNLGRTEAFF
>TRBV6-1|NA|many|TRBJ1-1
TGTGCCAGCAGAGCGGGGGGAAACACTGAAGCTTTCTTT
CASRAGGNTEAFF
>TRBV6-1|TRBD1|many|TRBJ2-4
TGTGCCAGCAGTGATAGGGGGACAGTCAACATTCAGTACTTC
CASSDRGTVNIQYF
>TRBV5-1|NA|few|TRBJ2-7
TGCGCCAGCAGCTTGGAGGGGGGTTCGATCGAGCAGTACTTC
CASSLEGGSIEQYF
>TRBV5-1|NA|many|TRBJ2-2
TGCGCCAGCAGCTTGGTTGTTGCGAACACCGGGGAGCTGTTTTTT
CASSLVVANTGELFF
>TRBV6-4|NA|few|TRBJ2-3
TGTGCCACCTATGATAGCGGCAGCACAGATACGCAGTATTTT
CATYDSGSTDTQYF
>TRBV11-2|NA|few|TRBJ2-4
TGTGCCAGCAGCCCGCTGGACACCTCGGGGGACATTCAGTACTTC
CASSPLDTSGDIQYF
>TRBV6-1|NA|many|TRBJ1-2
TGTGCCAGCAGTGAAGAAGGGATGGGTGGCTACACCTTC
CASSEEGMGGYTF
>TRBV7-2|TRBD1|many|TRBJ1-5
TGTGCCAGCAGCCCGACAGGGATGGCCAATCAGCCCCAGCATTTT
CASSPTGMANQPQHF
>TRBV5-6|TRBD2|few|TRBJ2-7
TGTGCCAGCAGCACGGCGACTAGCGGCTCCTACGAGCAGTACTTC
CASSTATSGSYEQYF
>TRBV13|NA|many|TRBJ1-1
TGTGCCAGCAGCAGGGGTTCGGGGAACACTGAAGCTTTCTTT
CASSRGSGNTEAFF
>TRBV7-8|NA|NA|TRBJ1-5
TGTGCCAGCAGCTTAGTGTTCTCCGACAAGTTTAGCAATCAGCCCCAGCATTTT
CASSLVFSDKFSNQPQHF
>TRBV7-9|NA|many|TRBJ2-7
TGTGCCAGCAGCCCCGGGGTGAGCGAGCAGTACTTC
CASSPGVSEQYF
>TRBV28|NA|many|TRBJ2-7
TGTGCCAGCAGTAAATCCGGGACCCCTCCCTACGAGCAGTACTTC
CASSKSGTPPYEQYF
>TRBV5-1|TRBD1|many|TRBJ1-5
TGCGCCAGCAGCTCCGGACAGGTGGGGCAGCCCCAGCATTTT
CASSSGQVGQPQHF
>TRBV28|TRBD2|many|TRBJ2-7
TGTGCCAGCAGTTTCTTATGGGGAGCGGGAGAGAGATACGAGCAGTACTTC
CASSFLWGAGERYEQYF
>TRBV6-1|NA|many|TRBJ1-2
TGTGCCAGCAGAGCAGGGAACAACTATGGCTACACCTTC
CASRAGNNYGYTF
>TRBV28|TRBD1|many|TRBJ2-7
TGTGCCAGCAGGACAGGGGGCCGTATCTACGAGCAGTACTTC
CASRTGGRIYEQYF
>TRBV24-1|TRBD1|few|TRBJ2-2
TGTGCCACCAGTGATGTGGCCCCCACTCTTTCTACCAGGGGGCTAAGCGAGGAGCTGTTTTTT
CATSDVAPTLSTRGLSEELFF
>TRBV27|TRBD2|many|TRBJ2-2
TGTGCCAGCAGTCCGCGCCTGGGACTAGCGGGAGGAACCGGGGAGCTGTTTTTT
CASSPRLGLAGGTGELFF
>TRBV6-1|NA|many|TRBJ1-2
TGTGCCAGCAGTGATTTATCCCGGGACCATTATGGCTACACCTTC
CASSDLSRDHYGYTF
>TRBV6-1|NA|once|TRBJ2-7
TGTGCCAGCAGTGAAATCTCCGGGACTTGGACGAACGAGCAGTACTTC
CASSEISGTWTNEQYF
>TRBV6-5|TRBD2|NA|TRBJ2-5
TGTGCCAGCAGTTACGGGACTAGCGGGCGAGATCAAGAGACCCAGTACTTC
CASSYGTSGRDQETQYF
>TRBV5-1|NA|few|TRBJ2-5
TGCGCCAGCAGCTTGCGCGATGGAGTTAAAGAGACCCAGTACTTC
CASSLRDGVKETQYF
>TRBV25-1|NA|many|TRBJ1-1
TGTGCCAGCAGCCTTATGAACACTGGAGCTTTCTTT
CASSLMNTGAFF
>TRBV28|NA|many|TRBJ1-1
TGTGCCAGCAGTTTATCGTCGGGGGGGTCGGCTTTCTTT
CASSLSSGGSAFF
>TRBV11-2|TRBD1|few|TRBJ1-2
TGTGCCAGCAGGTCCATCGGAACACACAGGGGGCACGGCTATGGCTACACCTTC
CASRSIGTHRGHGYGYTF